These T cell receptor beta chains were read from a single sample in a study of blood T cells in healthy people across ages. TCRdb called the 5' RACE reads again in MiXCR, with one record for every CDR3 protein. The table shows about 780,000 distinct CDR3 sequences, with around 45% occurring only once. The source material was blood. All receptors come from an elderly man in good health. The CDR3 runs from the conserved cysteine through the conserved F or W. The D gene is left open where the match is weak. Some rows mark clone size as missing; the rest say once, few, many or name a class of expanded clone.

J: TRBJ2-5; V: TRBV5-5; D: TRBD1; size: once; DNA: TGTGCCAGCAGCCGCGGACAGGGGGACTACAATGAGCAGTACTTC; CDR3: CASSRGQGDYNEQYF
J: TRBJ2-7; V: TRBV7-6; D: TRBD2; size: few; DNA: TGTGCCAGCAGCGCGTTCGCCGGGAGGAGCTCCTACGAGCAGTACTTC; CDR3: CASSAFAGRSSYEQYF
J: TRBJ1-5; V: TRBV13; D: TRBD1; size: many; DNA: TGTGCCAGCAGCCTCCGGACAGGGAGACGGCATTTT; CDR3: CASSLRTGRRHF
J: TRBJ2-1; V: TRBV7-2; D: -; size: few; DNA: TGTGCCAGCAGCTTAGCATGGACTACGAACAATGAGCAGTTCTTC; CDR3: CASSLAWTTNNEQFF
J: TRBJ2-7; V: TRBV12-3/TRBV12-4; D: TRBD2; size: few; DNA: TGTGCCAGCAGTCCCCAGGCGGGAGGGCCCTACGAGCAGTACTTC; CDR3: CASSPQAGGPYEQYF
J: TRBJ1-6; V: TRBV30; D: -; size: -; DNA: TGTGCCCTTTTGCAGGGCCCGAAGTCACCCCTCCACTTT; CDR3: CALLQGPKSPLHF
J: TRBJ1-4; V: TRBV7-8; D: TRBD1; size: -; DNA: TGTGCCAGCAGCCCCCGACAGGGACGGGTTGAAAAACTGTTTTTT; CDR3: CASSPRQGRVEKLFF
J: TRBJ2-1; V: TRBV4-2; D: TRBD2; size: -; DNA: TGTGCCAGCAGCCACAGTGGGACTAGCGGGGCCCCCAAGCAGTTCTTC; CDR3: CASSHSGTSGAPKQFF
J: TRBJ2-1; V: TRBV5-1; D: -; size: -; DNA: TGCACCAGCAGCTCCGGGCCGCAAAGAAGTGAGCAGTTCTTC; CDR3: CTSSSGPQRSEQFF
J: TRBJ2-7; V: TRBV19; D: -; size: many; DNA: TGTGCCAGTACCCCGGGACGGTTTAGCTGGAGAGAGCAGTACTTC; CDR3: CASTPGRFSWREQYF
J: TRBJ1-6; V: TRBV7-2; D: -; size: -; DNA: TGTGCCAGCAGCTTTAGGTCTCAGGGTTCACCCCTCCACTTT; CDR3: CASSFRSQGSPLHF
J: TRBJ2-1; V: TRBV5-1; D: -; size: -; DNA: TGCGCCAGCAGCTTGGAACCCAAGAGCTCCTACAATGAGCAGTTCTTC; CDR3: CASSLEPKSSYNEQFF
J: TRBJ1-5; V: TRBV7-2; D: -; size: few; DNA: TGTGCCAGCAGCTTAGAGTCTTCTCAGCCCCAGCATTTT; CDR3: CASSLESSQPQHF
J: TRBJ2-5; V: TRBV24-1; D: -; size: -; DNA: TGTGCCACCGAGGAAGAAGGAAGGAGAGAGACCCAGTACTTC; CDR3: CATEEEGRRETQYF
J: TRBJ2-5; V: TRBV7-9; D: TRBD1; size: once; DNA: TGTGCCAGCAGCTTATCTTTTTATGGGCAGACAGGGAGAGAGACCCAGTACTTC; CDR3: CASSLSFYGQTGRETQYF
J: TRBJ2-3; V: TRBV20-1; D: TRBD2; size: -; DNA: TGCAGTGCTAGAGACAGCGGGACTAGCACAGATACGCAGTATTTT; CDR3: CSARDSGTSTDTQYF
J: TRBJ1-1; V: TRBV20-1; D: -; size: -; DNA: TGCAGTGCTAGAGTCCCTGGGTCGGCACCCTTCTCTGAAGCTTTCTTT; CDR3: CSARVPGSAPFSEAFF
J: TRBJ2-5; V: TRBV5-5; D: TRBD2; size: few; DNA: TGTGCCAGCAGCTCTGGGACTAGCGGGAGGTTGGCCCAGTACTTC; CDR3: CASSSGTSGRLAQYF
J: TRBJ1-1; V: TRBV29-1; D: -; size: -; DNA: TGCAGCGTTGAAGAGACTGGTGGGGGGCTCGGCACTGAAGCTTTCTTT; CDR3: CSVEETGGGLGTEAFF
J: TRBJ2-4; V: TRBV29-1; D: TRBD2; size: many; DNA: TGCAGCGTTGGGGGACTAGCGGGAAGGGAGCCACAGTACTTC; CDR3: CSVGGLAGREPQYF
J: TRBJ1-5; V: TRBV2; D: -; size: -; DNA: TGTGCCAGCCGGGCCATACCCGGGGGGCCCCAGCATTTT; CDR3: CASRAIPGGPQHF
J: TRBJ2-7; V: TRBV2; D: -; size: few; DNA: TGTGCCAGCAGTGTAGGGGACTACGAGCAGTACTTC; CDR3: CASSVGDYEQYF
J: TRBJ2-3; V: TRBV27; D: -; size: once; DNA: TGTGTCAGCAGTTTAACTGGCACAGATACGCAGTATTTT; CDR3: CVSSLTGTDTQYF
J: TRBJ1-2; V: TRBV7-2; D: -; size: -; DNA: TGTGCCAGCAGCCCTCTCTATGGCTACACCTTC; CDR3: CASSPLYGYTF
J: TRBJ2-1; V: TRBV29-1; D: -; size: -; DNA: TGCAGCGCTCGGGACGGCGACAATGAGCAGTTCTTC; CDR3: CSARDGDNEQFF
J: TRBJ2-2; V: TRBV4-1; D: TRBD1; size: -; DNA: TGCGCCAGCAGCCAGCCCACAGGGGGAACCGGGGAGCTGTTTTTT; CDR3: CASSQPTGGTGELFF
J: TRBJ2-3; V: TRBV15; D: -; size: few; DNA: TGTGCCACCAGCAGAATGGGGACCCCAGGGTCAGATACGCAGTATTTT; CDR3: CATSRMGTPGSDTQYF
J: TRBJ2-3; V: TRBV28; D: TRBD1; size: -; DNA: TGTGCCAGCAGCTCCGGGACAGGACCAGATACGCAGTATTTT; CDR3: CASSSGTGPDTQYF
J: TRBJ2-5; V: TRBV27; D: -; size: -; DNA: TGTGCCAGCAGTTCTCCAGACCGGGAGACCCAGTACTTC; CDR3: CASSSPDRETQYF
J: TRBJ2-1; V: TRBV20-1; D: TRBD2; size: -; DNA: TGCAGTGCTAGAGATCCTAGTAGCGGGAGGATTCGCCGGTACAATGAGCAGTTCTTC; CDR3: CSARDPSSGRIRRYNEQFF
J: TRBJ2-1; V: TRBV6-1; D: TRBD2; size: -; DNA: TGTGCCAGCAGTAAAGCTAGCGGGAGAGGGTTCAATGAGCAGTTCTTC; CDR3: CASSKASGRGFNEQFF
J: TRBJ2-1; V: TRBV27; D: -; size: -; DNA: TGTGCCAGCAGTTTGCGAGGGGAGAACAATGAGCAGTTCTTC; CDR3: CASSLRGENNEQFF
J: TRBJ2-3; V: TRBV3-1; D: TRBD2; size: -; DNA: TGTGCCAGCAGCCGTAGGACTAGCGGGGCCTCAGCGACAGATACGCAGTATTTT; CDR3: CASSRRTSGASATDTQYF
J: TRBJ2-3; V: TRBV20-1; D: TRBD2; size: -; DNA: TGCAGTGCTTTCCGGGGGGGTACCTTCACAGATACGCAGTATTTT; CDR3: CSAFRGGTFTDTQYF
J: TRBJ2-3; V: TRBV7-8; D: TRBD2; size: -; DNA: TGTGCCAGCACTCGACTAGCGGGAAACACAGATACGCAGTATTTT; CDR3: CASTRLAGNTDTQYF
J: TRBJ2-3; V: TRBV18; D: -; size: -; DNA: TGTGCCAGCTCACCACCGGTGAAAGGGAGCACAGATACGCAGTATTTT; CDR3: CASSPPVKGSTDTQYF
J: TRBJ2-1; V: TRBV6-5; D: -; size: -; DNA: TGTGCCAGCAGTTACGAGGCCTCGGTGGATGAGCAGTTCTTC; CDR3: CASSYEASVDEQFF
J: TRBJ2-1; V: TRBV5-1; D: -; size: few; DNA: TGCGCCAGCATGACTAATTCTCGGAATGAGCAGTTCTTC; CDR3: CASMTNSRNEQFF
J: TRBJ1-1; V: TRBV12-3/TRBV12-4; D: -; size: -; DNA: TGTGCCAGCAGTTTACTTAGTACAGGCCGGTCGGGCACTGAAGCTTTCTTT; CDR3: CASSLLSTGRSGTEAFF
J: TRBJ2-5; V: TRBV7-9; D: TRBD2; size: many; DNA: TGTGCCAGCAGCTCCGGACTAGCGGGAGTCCAAGAGACCCAGTACTTC; CDR3: CASSSGLAGVQETQYF
J: TRBJ2-3; V: TRBV7-2; D: -; size: many; DNA: TGTGCCAGCAGCTCAGGACTAGATACGCAGTATTTT; CDR3: CASSSGLDTQYF
J: TRBJ2-7; V: TRBV20-1; D: TRBD1; size: -; DNA: TGCAGTGCTCTCAGACAGGGGGCGGTGAACGAGCAGTACTTC; CDR3: CSALRQGAVNEQYF
J: TRBJ2-7; V: TRBV3-1; D: TRBD2; size: once; DNA: TGTGCCAGCAGCCCGACTAGCGGGAACTACAATGAGCAGTACTTC; CDR3: CASSPTSGNYNEQYF
J: TRBJ2-7; V: TRBV29-1; D: -; size: many; DNA: TGCAGCGCCGGGGCCGGCTACGAGCAGTACTTC; CDR3: CSAGAGYEQYF
J: TRBJ1-2; V: TRBV20-1; D: -; size: -; DNA: TGCAGTGCTAGACGACCTCGGGGCTACACCTTC; CDR3: CSARRPRGYTF
J: TRBJ2-7; V: TRBV14; D: TRBD1; size: few; DNA: TGTGCCAGCAGCCTCCTGGGAGGACAGGGGGCGCGGGAGCAGTACTTC; CDR3: CASSLLGGQGAREQYF
J: TRBJ2-2; V: TRBV5-5; D: TRBD1; size: once; DNA: TGTGCCAGCAGCTTCCCGACAGGGACAAACACCGGGGAGCTGTTTTTT; CDR3: CASSFPTGTNTGELFF
J: TRBJ2-4; V: TRBV28; D: -; size: -; DNA: TGTGCCAGCAGTTTATACCGGGCAGGACCGCTAGCCAAAAACATTCAGTACTTC; CDR3: CASSLYRAGPLAKNIQYF
J: TRBJ2-1; V: TRBV24-1; D: TRBD2; size: few; DNA: TGTGCCACCAGTGACACCCACTCAACTAGCGGGAGTTTATGGTACAATGAGCAGTTCTTC; CDR3: CATSDTHSTSGSLWYNEQFF